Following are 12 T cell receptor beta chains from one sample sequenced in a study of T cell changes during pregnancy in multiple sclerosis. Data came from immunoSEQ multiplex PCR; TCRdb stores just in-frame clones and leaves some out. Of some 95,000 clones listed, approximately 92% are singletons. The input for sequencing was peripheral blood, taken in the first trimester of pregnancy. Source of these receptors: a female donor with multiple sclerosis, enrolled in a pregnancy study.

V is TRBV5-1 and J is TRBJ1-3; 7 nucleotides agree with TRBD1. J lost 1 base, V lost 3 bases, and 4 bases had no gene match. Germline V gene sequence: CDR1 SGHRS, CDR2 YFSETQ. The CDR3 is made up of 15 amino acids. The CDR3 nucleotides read TGCGCCAGCAGCTGGGACAGCCTATCTGGAAACACCATATATTTT. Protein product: CASSWDSLSGNTIYF.

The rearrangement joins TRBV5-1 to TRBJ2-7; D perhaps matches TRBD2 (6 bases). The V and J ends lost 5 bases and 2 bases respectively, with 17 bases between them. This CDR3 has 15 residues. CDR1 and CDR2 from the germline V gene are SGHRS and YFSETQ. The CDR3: CASRSERERTYEQYF. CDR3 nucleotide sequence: TGCGCCAGCAGGTCCGAACGGGAGCGAACCTACGAGCAGTACTTC.

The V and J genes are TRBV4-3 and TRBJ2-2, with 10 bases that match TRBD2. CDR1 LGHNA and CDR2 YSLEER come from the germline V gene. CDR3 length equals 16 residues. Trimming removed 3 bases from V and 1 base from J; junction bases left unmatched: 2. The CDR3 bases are TGCGCCAGCAGCCAGCCTAGCGGGAGGAACACCGGGGAGCTGTTTTTT. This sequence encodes CASSQPSGRNTGELFF.

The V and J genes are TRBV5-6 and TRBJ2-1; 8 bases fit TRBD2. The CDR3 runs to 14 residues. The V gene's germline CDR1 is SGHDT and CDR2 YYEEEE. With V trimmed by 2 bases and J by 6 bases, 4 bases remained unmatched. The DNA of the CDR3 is TGTGCCAGCAGCTTCCGACTAGCGCGCAATGAGCAGTTCTTC. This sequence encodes CASSFRLARNEQFF.

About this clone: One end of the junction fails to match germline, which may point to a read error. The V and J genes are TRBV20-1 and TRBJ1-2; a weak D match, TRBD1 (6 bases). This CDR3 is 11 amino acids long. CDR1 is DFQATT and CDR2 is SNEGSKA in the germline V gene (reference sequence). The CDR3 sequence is CSARMTGRFAF. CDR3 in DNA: TGCAGTGCTAGGATGACAGGCCGCTTCGCCTTC.

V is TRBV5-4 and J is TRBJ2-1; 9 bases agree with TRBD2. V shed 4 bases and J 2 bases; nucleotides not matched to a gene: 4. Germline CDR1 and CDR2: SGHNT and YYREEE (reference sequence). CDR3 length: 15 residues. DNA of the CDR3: TGTGCCAGCAGCCTTAGCGGGGGAGCCTACAATGAGCAGTTCTTC. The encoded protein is CASSLSGGAYNEQFF.

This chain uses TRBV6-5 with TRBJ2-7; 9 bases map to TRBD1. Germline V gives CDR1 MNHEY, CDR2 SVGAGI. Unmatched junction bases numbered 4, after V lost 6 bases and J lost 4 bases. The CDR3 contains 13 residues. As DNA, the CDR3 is TGTGCCAGCAGCGGGACAGGGTTTTACGAGCAGTACTTC. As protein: CASSGTGFYEQYF.

This CDR3 reads CASSVTGGYEQYF. In DNA form, the CDR3 reads TGTGCCAGCAGTGTGACAGGGGGCTACGAGCAGTACTTC. The rearrangement uses TRBV25-1 and TRBJ2-7, with 9 nucleotides matching TRBD1. V dropped 4 bases and J dropped 3; count of bases not matched to a gene: 1. Germline V lookup: CDR1 MGHDK, CDR2 SYGVNS. The CDR3 consists of 13 residues.

In nucleotides, the CDR3 is TGTGCCAGCAGCTCCATGATGGGACTAGCGGGAGGGCCATTGGAGACCCAGTACTTC. Its protein is CASSSMMGLAGGPLETQYF. V and J are TRBV7-9 and TRBJ2-5, with TRBD2 identical over 16 bases. This CDR3 contains 19 residues. With V trimmed by 4 bases and J by 5 bases, 13 bases remained unmatched. The germline CDR1 and CDR2 sequences are SEHNR and FQNEAQ (reference sequence). The whole variable domain, filled in from reference TRBV7-9 and TRBJ2-5, reads DTGVSQNPRHKITKRGQNVTFRCDPISEHNRLYWYRQTLGQGPEFLTYFQNEAQLEKSRLLSDRFSAERPKGSFSTLEIQRTEQGDSAMYLCASSSMMGLAGGPLETQYFGPGTRLLVL.

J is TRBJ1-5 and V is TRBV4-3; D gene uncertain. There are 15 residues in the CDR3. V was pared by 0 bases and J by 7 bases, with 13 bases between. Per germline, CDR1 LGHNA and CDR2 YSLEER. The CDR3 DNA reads TGCGCCAGCAGCCAAGAGGGTTCCCGGGTACAGCCCCAGCATTTT. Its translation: CASSQEGSRVQPQHF.

Here the CDR3 reads CAWRQGTSGRDTQYF. The CDR3 coding sequence is TGTGCCTGGAGGCAGGGGACTAGCGGGAGGGATACGCAGTATTTT. The rearrangement links TRBV30 to TRBJ2-3, with TRBD2 matching over 15 bases. The CDR3 extends over 15 amino acids. The V segment lost 3 bases and the J segment 6 bases; nucleotides outside the gene matches: 4. In germline, CDR1 is GTSNPN, CDR2 SVGIG (reference sequence).

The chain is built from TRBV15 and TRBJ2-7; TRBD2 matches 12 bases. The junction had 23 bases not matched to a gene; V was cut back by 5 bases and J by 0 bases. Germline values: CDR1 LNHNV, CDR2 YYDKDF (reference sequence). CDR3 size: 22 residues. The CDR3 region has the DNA TGTGCCACCAGCGGCGGAGGTGCGGTGGAAACTAGCGGGAGGCCTTTCTCCTACGAGCAGTACTTC. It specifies CATSGGGAVETSGRPFSYEQYF.